The 22 T cell receptor beta chains in this list originate from one sample, sequenced in a study of T cell repertoires in cytomegalovirus infection. The antigens for these receptors are not known. TCRdb used MiXCR to reprocess the reads, holding one entry per CDR3 protein. The repertoire holds more than 35,000 distinct CDR3 sequences, with roughly 54% as singletons. The source material was CD8+ T cells from cultured PBMCs, sampled from culture after CMV antigen stimulation. These receptors were collected from a human donor in good health (CMV status not recorded). Some clones in this sample may be carry-over from other donors' samples.

This clonotype occurred a few times. The rearrangement uses TRBV20-1 and TRBJ2-7; TRBD2 agrees at 8 bases. J was trimmed by 3 bases and V by 6 bases; bases with no gene match: 4. Germline CDR1 is DFQATT and CDR2 is SNEGSKA (reference sequence). There are 12 residues in the CDR3. CDR3 amino acids: CSAAGGHYEQYF. The CDR3 region has the DNA TGCAGTGCCGCGGGGGGACACTACGAGCAGTACTTC.

The gene calls are TRBV4-1 and TRBJ2-1; D gene ambiguous. CDR1 MGHRA and CDR2 YSYEKL come from the germline V gene. With 4 bases removed from V and 0 bases from J, the gap between germline ends came to 10 bases. This CDR3 is 15 amino acids long. This CDR3 reads CASSLTPSSYNEQFF. As DNA, the CDR3 is TGCGCCAGCAGCCTCACTCCTAGCTCCTACAATGAGCAGTTCTTC.

The chain links TRBV7-4 to TRBJ2-1; no reliable D call. The CDR3 runs 11 residues. V dropped 4 bases and J dropped 9 bases, with 7 bases sitting between them. Germline CDR1 is SGHVT and CDR2 is SQSDAQ. CDR3 protein: CASSSPPEQFF. DNA for the CDR3: TGTGCCAGCAGCTCTCCGCCTGAGCAGTTCTTC.

The V and J genes are TRBV20-1 and TRBJ2-7, with 12 bases identical to TRBD1. Germline V gene data show CDR1 as DFQATT and CDR2 as SNEGSKA (reference sequence). V was clipped by 5 bases and J by 7 bases; unmatched bases: 12. The CDR3 contains 15 residues. CDR3 bases: TGCAGTGCTGGGGGCCCGGGACAGGGGGCCCTAGAGCAGTACTTC. This gives the protein CSAGGPGQGALEQYF.

The chain employs TRBV7-4 and TRBJ2-5, with D hard to call. CDR1 SGHVT and CDR2 SQSDAQ come from the germline V gene. The length of the CDR3 is 13 residues. Trimming left V 5 bases short and J 3 bases short, with 10 bases between. This CDR3 reads CASSPVPEETQYF. For the CDR3, the DNA is TGTGCCAGCAGCCCCGTACCGGAAGAGACCCAGTACTTC.

The genes are TRBV5-4 and TRBJ2-1, with D maybe TRBD2 (5 bases). Germline lookup yields CDR1 SGHNT and CDR2 YYREEE (reference sequence). The length of the CDR3 is 15 residues. The ends were cut back, 1 base at V and 7 bases at J, with 15 bases in the middle. The CDR3 DNA follows: TGTGCCAGCAGCTTGAAGAGGGAGATGAGAAATGAGCAGTTCTTC. The encoded protein is CASSLKREMRNEQFF.

This clonotype was counted between two and nine times. The V call is TRBV28, the J call TRBJ1-5, with D possibly TRBD1 on 5 matching bases. This CDR3 comprises 17 residues. Trimming cost V 3 bases and J 1 base, with 16 bases left between them. Germline-derived CDR1 and CDR2 are MDHEN and SYDVKM. This CDR3 reads CASSFSFPDTSNQPQHF. The CDR3 nucleotides read TGTGCCAGCAGTTTTTCTTTTCCGGACACGAGCAATCAGCCCCAGCATTTT.

This chain joins TRBV7-6 and TRBJ2-2; D is uncertain. Per germline, CDR1 SGHVS and CDR2 FNYEAQ. The CDR3 is made up of 17 amino acids. V lost 4 bases, J lost 2 bases, and 17 bases lay in between. CDR3 sequence reads: CASSSRTDLLNTGELFF. CDR3 coding DNA: TGTGCCAGCAGCTCCCGGACGGACCTCTTAAACACCGGGGAGCTGTTTTTT.

The chain recombines TRBV7-2 with TRBJ2-5; D possibly matches TRBD1 or TRBD2 (5 bases each). Germline V gives CDR1 SGHTA, CDR2 FQGNSA. The CDR3 runs 13 residues. The germline V and J ends were trimmed by 6 bases and 5 bases, with 13 bases remaining between them. CDR3 DNA: TGTGCCAGCAGTAGTCGGGGCGGCGAGACCCAGTACTTC. It translates to CASSSRGGETQYF.

The gene calls are TRBV28 and TRBJ1-6, with unresolved D. Germline V CDR1 and CDR2: MDHEN, SYDVKM. CDR3 size: 15 residues. Deletions cut 7 bases from V and 7 bases from J, with 17 bases between. The CDR3 region is CASKKGGRTNSPLHF. CDR3 DNA: TGTGCCAGCAAGAAGGGAGGGCGAACGAATTCACCCCTCCACTTT.

V gene TRBV7-2 combines with J gene TRBJ2-5; 10 bases are a match to TRBD2. Trimming cost V 7 bases and J 5 bases; bases outside gene matches: 4. Germline-derived CDR1 and CDR2 are SGHTA and FQGNSA. The CDR3 length is 13 residues. In DNA form, the CDR3 reads TGTGCCAGCAACCTAGCGGGGGACGAGACCCAGTACTTC. Translated, it gives CASNLAGDETQYF. Variable domain in full (rest from reference TRBV7-2 and TRBJ2-5): GAGVSQSPSNKVTEKGKDVELRCDPISGHTALYWYRQSLGQGLEFLIYFQGNSAPDKSGLPSDRFSAERTGGSVSTLTIQRTQQEDSAVYLCASNLAGDETQYFGPGTRLLVL.

The chain couples TRBV7-2 to TRBJ2-3, with 7 positions matching TRBD2. With 5 bases clipped from V and 4 bases from J, the junction kept 9 bases outside the gene matches. This CDR3 spans 15 amino acids. Germline assignment: CDR1 SGHTA and CDR2 FQGNSA. As DNA, the CDR3 is TGTGCCAGCAGCCCTCCCGGGGGGATCCCAGATACGCAGTATTTT. Amino acids: CASSPPGGIPDTQYF. The complete variable domain, with remaining parts taken from reference TRBV7-2 and TRBJ2-3, reads GAGVSQSPSNKVTEKGKDVELRCDPISGHTALYWYRQSLGQGLEFLIYFQGNSAPDKSGLPSDRFSAERTGGSVSTLTIQRTQQEDSAVYLCASSPPGGIPDTQYFGPGTRLTVL.

This clonotype was detected a few times. The DNA of the CDR3 is TGTGCCAGCAGTGAGCGGCAGACTAACTATGGCTACACCTTC. Translated, it gives CASSERQTNYGYTF. J is TRBJ1-2 and V is TRBV2; D is undetermined. The CDR3 extends over 14 amino acids. Germline V gene sequence: CDR1 SNHLY, CDR2 FYNNEI. With 3 bases removed from V and 0 bases from J, the gap between germline ends came to 8 bases.

The CDR3 nucleotides read TGTGCCACCAGCAGAGATCCCCCATCCCGTGATGGCTACACCTTC. Protein product: CATSRDPPSRDGYTF. J is TRBJ1-2 and V is TRBV15, with D uncertain. Germline V gene lookup returns CDR1 LNHNV and CDR2 YYDKDF (reference sequence). V was cut by 0 bases and J by 6 bases, with 14 bases left in between. This CDR3 has 15 residues.

This chain joins TRBV11-2 and TRBJ2-4; either TRBD1 or TRBD2 may supply D (6 bases each). The CDR3 is 19 residues long. Germline-derived CDR1 and CDR2 are SGHAT and FQNNGV. V dropped 5 bases and J dropped 0 bases, with 23 bases sitting between them. The CDR3 region has the DNA TGTGCCAGCAGCGTAGCGGCGGACAGTTCCTACCTAGCCAAAAACATTCAGTACTTC. Encoded protein: CASSVAADSSYLAKNIQYF. Based on the CDR3 plus reference TRBV11-2 and TRBJ2-4, the full variable domain is EAGVAQSPRYKIIEKRQSVAFWCNPISGHATLYWYQQILGQGPKLLIQFQNNGVVDDSQLPKDRFSAERLKGVDSTLKIQPAKLEDSAVYLCASSVAADSSYLAKNIQYFGAGTRLSVL.

The chain couples TRBV7-6 to TRBJ2-7; D remains unclear. The V end lost 1 base, the J end lost 1 base, and 8 bases lay between the germline ends. The CDR3 extends over 14 amino acids. Germline V gene lookup returns CDR1 SGHVS and CDR2 FNYEAQ. The CDR3 DNA is TGTGCCAGCAGCTTAGATAGCACTTCCTACGAGCAGTACTTC. Its protein is CASSLDSTSYEQYF.

This chain links TRBV7-9 with TRBJ2-1; D remains unclear. The CDR3 length is 15 residues. The germline V gene encodes CDR1 SEHNR and CDR2 FQNEAQ (reference sequence). V dropped 3 bases and J dropped 2 bases, with 11 bases sitting between them. CDR3 nucleotides: TGTGCCAGCAGCTTTGACCCCCGCCCCTACAATGAGCAGTTCTTC. Amino acids: CASSFDPRPYNEQFF.

This chain joins TRBV6-6 and TRBJ2-2; D uncertain. The germline V gene has CDR1 MNHNY and CDR2 SVGAGI (reference sequence). V dropped 5 bases and J dropped 2 bases, with 3 bases sitting between them. The CDR3 contains 12 residues. The DNA of the CDR3 is TGTGCCAGCAGTGTTAACACCGGGGAGCTGTTTTTT. As protein: CASSVNTGELFF.

The chain employs TRBV7-3 and TRBJ2-3; D may correspond to TRBD1 or TRBD2 (7 bases each). From germline, CDR1 is SGHTA and CDR2 FQGTGA. The CDR3 has 18 amino acids. V gave up 5 bases and J gave up 10 bases, with 31 bases separating them. The CDR3 reads CASSQQGGGSLALGAQYF. CDR3 nucleotides: TGTGCCAGCAGCCAGCAGGGGGGCGGGAGTTTGGCCCTGGGGGCGCAGTATTTT.

This sequence joins TRBV14 and TRBJ1-6; possible D gene TRBD1, 5 bases. CDR3 length: 16 residues. Trimming left V 1 base short and J 2 bases short, with 9 bases between. CDR1 is SGHDN, CDR2 FVKESK, per germline. The CDR3 sequence is CASSQGGATYNSPLHF. The CDR3 region has the DNA TGTGCCAGCAGCCAAGGAGGGGCGACCTATAATTCACCCCTCCACTTT. Looking up the rest from reference TRBV14 and TRBJ1-6 gives the full variable domain: EAGVTQFPSHSVIEKGQTVTLRCDPISGHDNLYWYRRVMGKEIKFLLHFVKESKQDESGMPNNRFLAERTGGTYSTLKVQPAELEDSGVYFCASSQGGATYNSPLHFGNGTRLTVT.

In its sample, this clonotype was seen a few times. This rearrangement joins TRBV7-2 to TRBJ2-5; TRBD2 agrees at 11 bases. With 3 bases clipped from V and 2 bases from J, the junction kept 2 bases outside the gene matches. The CDR3 is made up of 15 amino acids. Germline V gene sequence: CDR1 SGHTA, CDR2 FQGNSA. CDR3 in DNA: TGTGCCAGCAGCTTTTCTAGCGGGAGGCAAGAGACCCAGTACTTC. Protein: CASSFSSGRQETQYF.

In its sample, this clonotype was seen a few times. V is TRBV28 and J is TRBJ1-1; perhaps TRBD1 as D (6 bases). Trimming took 4 bases from V and 1 from J, leaving 13 bases between them. The germline V gene encodes CDR1 MDHEN and CDR2 SYDVKM. CDR3 size: 15 residues. DNA of the CDR3: TGTGCCAGCAGTTCCTTGGACAGAGAGAACACTGAAGCTTTCTTT. Its translation is CASSSLDRENTEAFF.